These T cell receptor beta chains were read from a single sample in a study of tumor-infiltrating lymphocytes in localized non-small cell lung cancer. Sequenced by immunoSEQ multiplex PCR; TCRdb stores in-frame clones only, minus some. The sample yields about 29,000 clones, approximately 83% seen once. What was sequenced was lung tumor tissue. The origin of the receptors is a human donor with non-small cell lung cancer. Each CDR3 is given with its conserved first and last residue. The D gene is left open where the match is weak. Part of the rows lack a size; the others show once, few, many or a class for expanded clones.

18,TRBJ1-6,TRBD1,.,TRBV9,CASSVGPLGQGAVSPLHF,TGTGCCAGCAGCGTAGGCCCCCTCGGACAGGGGGCTGTTTCACCCCTCCACTTT
15,TRBJ2-7,TRBD1,.,TRBV5-5,CASSLAGTGVYEQYF,TGTGCCAGCAGCTTGGCCGGGACAGGGGTCTACGAGCAGTACTTC
15,TRBJ1-6,.,.,TRBV4-2,CASSQGGVLNSPLHF,TGTGCCAGCAGCCAAGGGGGGGTGCTTAATTCACCCCTCCACTTT
13,TRBJ1-3,TRBD1,.,TRBV10-3,CAISGQGANTIYF,TGTGCCATCAGCGGACAGGGGGCTAACACCATATATTTT
14,TRBJ2-1,.,once,TRBV2,CASSVGGSYNEQFF,TGTGCCAGCAGTGTAGGGGGCTCCTACAATGAGCAGTTCTTC
15,TRBJ2-7,TRBD1,.,TRBV7-8,CASSKRDSPIDEQYF,TGTGCCAGCAGCAAAAGGGACAGCCCTATTGACGAGCAGTACTTC
13,TRBJ1-3,.,.,TRBV9,CASSVDGGNTIYF,TGTGCCAGCAGCGTAGACGGAGGGAACACCATATATTTT
14,TRBJ1-1,.,.,TRBV7-9,CASSLGGMNTEAFF,TGTGCCAGCAGCTTAGGAGGGATGAACACTGAAGCTTTCTTT
12,TRBJ2-3,.,.,TRBV29-1,CSVESVTDTQYF,TGCAGCGTTGAGTCTGTCACAGATACGCAGTATTTT
16,TRBJ1-2,.,.,TRBV15,CATSREAGAVNYGYTF,TGTGCCACCAGCAGAGAGGCAGGGGCCGTTAACTATGGCTACACCTTC
12,TRBJ2-2,.,.,TRBV7-2,CASSREVGELFF,TGTGCCAGCAGCAGGGAAGTCGGGGAGCTGTTTTTT
14,TRBJ1-2,TRBD1,.,TRBV19,CASSPSRTGGDYTF,TGTGCCAGTAGTCCTTCCCGGACAGGGGGGGACTACACCTTC
16,TRBJ1-4,.,.,TRBV7-9,CASSLGTSYPNEKLFF,TGTGCCAGCAGCTTGGGCACATCCTACCCTAATGAAAAACTGTTTTTT
14,TRBJ2-3,.,.,TRBV6-5,CASSRTQRTDTQYF,TGTGCCAGCAGTCGGACCCAGAGGACAGATACGCAGTATTTT
12,TRBJ1-2,.,.,TRBV6-5,CASSSNYGGYTF,TGTGCCAGCAGTAGCAATTATGGGGGCTACACCTTC
13,TRBJ2-5,.,few,TRBV11-3,CASSLDYQGTQYF,TGTGCCAGCAGCTTAGACTACCAAGGGACCCAGTACTTC